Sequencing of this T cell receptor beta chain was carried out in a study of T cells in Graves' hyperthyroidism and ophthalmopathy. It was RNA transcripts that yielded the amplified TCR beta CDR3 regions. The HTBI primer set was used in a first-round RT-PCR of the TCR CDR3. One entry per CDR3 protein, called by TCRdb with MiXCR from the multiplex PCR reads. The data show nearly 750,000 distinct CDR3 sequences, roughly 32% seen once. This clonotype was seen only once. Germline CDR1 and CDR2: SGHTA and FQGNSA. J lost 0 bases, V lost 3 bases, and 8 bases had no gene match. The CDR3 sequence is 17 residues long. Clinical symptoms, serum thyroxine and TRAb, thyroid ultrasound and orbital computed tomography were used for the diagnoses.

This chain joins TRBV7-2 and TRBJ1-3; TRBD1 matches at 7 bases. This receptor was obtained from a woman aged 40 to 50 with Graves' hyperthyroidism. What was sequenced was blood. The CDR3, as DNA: TGTGCCAGCAGCTTTAAAGCCGGGGACAGCTCTGGAAACACCATATATTTT. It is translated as CASSFKAGDSSGNTIYF.